The 8 T cell receptor beta chains reported below all come from one sample, sequenced in a study of CD8+CD57+ T cells in acquired aplastic anemia. Those patients picked for sequencing had displayed CD8+CD57+ cell expansion on flow cytometry. The use of genomic DNA as template underpinned the TCR beta VDJ and CDR3 profiling. One entry per CDR3 protein results from TCRdb running MiXCR on the reads. Here the sample spans 400,000 to 600,000 distinct CDR3 sequences, roughly 34% being singletons. What was sequenced was sorted CD4+, CD8+, or CD8+CD57+ T cells (not recorded which) from PBMCs. The origin of the receptors is a human donor with aplastic anemia.

The rearrangement links TRBV6-1 to TRBJ1-6, with 9 bases lining up with TRBD1. V lost 7 bases, J lost 6 bases, and 7 bases stayed unmatched. The CDR3 runs 15 residues. CDR1 and CDR2 (germline): MNHNS, SASEGT. CDR3 sequence reads: CASTYDRGFNSPLHF. The CDR3 DNA follows: TGTGCCAGCACCTACGACAGGGGGTTTAATTCACCCCTCCACTTT.

Ten or more counts support this clonotype. V usage is TRBV20-1 and J usage is TRBJ2-7; 7 bases match TRBD2. J gave up 8 bases and V 3 bases, and 10 bases lay outside the gene matches. Germline V CDR1 and CDR2: DFQATT, SNEGSKA (reference sequence). The CDR3 has 13 residues. CDR3 nucleotides: TGCAGTGCTAGGGGGGACTACCCACGGAAGCAGTACTTC. Translation gives CSARGDYPRKQYF.

The V and J genes are TRBV19 and TRBJ2-1; unclear D gene. This CDR3 has 15 amino acids. The ends were cut back, 3 bases at V and 0 bases at J, with 9 bases in the middle. Germline V lookup: CDR1 LNHDA, CDR2 SQIVND (reference sequence). The CDR3 DNA is TGTGCCAGTAGTATTGGTTTAAGCTCCTACAATGAGCAGTTCTTC. As protein: CASSIGLSSYNEQFF.

A word on this clonotype: A much larger clone is a single base away; this may be a read error. The chain uses TRBV12-3 or TRBV12-4 and TRBJ1-6; D gene unclear. The CDR3 length is 15 residues. The CDR3 spells CASTSGKSYISPLHF. The CDR3 DNA sequence: TGTGCCAGCACCTCCGGGAAGTCCTATATTTCACCCCTCCACTTT.

This clonotype appeared once. This chain connects TRBV5-6 to TRBJ2-1; D might be TRBD2 (6 bases). The CDR3 length is 13 residues. Per the germline V gene, CDR1 is SGHDT and CDR2 is YYEEEE. The V end was cut by 2 bases, the J end by 6 bases, with 9 bases between. The CDR3 protein is CASSFPGSNEQFF. The CDR3 nucleotides are TGTGCCAGCAGCTTTCCCGGGAGCAATGAGCAGTTCTTC.

This clonotype showed up just a few times. This chain links TRBV11-2 with TRBJ1-5, with D possibly being TRBD1 (6 bases). Trimming pared 1 base from V and 5 bases from J, leaving 12 bases between. CDR3 length: 15 amino acids. The V gene's germline CDR1 is SGHAT and CDR2 FQNNGV. In DNA, the CDR3 is TGTGCCAGCAGCTTAGGGGTACAGGGACATCAGCCCCAGCATTTT. It yields the protein CASSLGVQGHQPQHF.

This clonotype was seen a handful of times. The chain couples TRBV2 to TRBJ2-7; D not resolved. CDR3 length equals 15 residues. V lost 6 bases and J lost 3, with 18 bases in between. CDR1 is SNHLY and CDR2 is FYNNEI in the germline V gene. CDR3 sequence: CASSQVGSGYYEQYF. The CDR3 DNA is TGTGCCAGCAGCCAAGTGGGTTCTGGGTACTACGAGCAGTACTTC.

In this sample, this clonotype turned up many times. This chain links TRBV10-2 with TRBJ2-1; TRBD1 aligns across 9 bases. The V gene end was trimmed by 9 bases and the J gene end by 5 bases; junction bases not matched to a gene: 5. From germline, CDR1 is WSHSY and CDR2 SAAADI. The CDR3 is 13 amino acids. The CDR3 nucleotides read TGCGCCAGTACGGGACAGGGCAACAATGAGCAGTTCTTC. This sequence encodes CASTGQGNNEQFF.